The clone carrying this TCR beta chain has at least ten counts. Its antigen is not known. Clinical symptoms, serum thyroxine and TRAb, thyroid ultrasound and orbital computed tomography together formed the diagnostic basis. Isolation of PBMCs was performed on 8.5 to 10 ml fresh peripheral blood. TCR beta CDR3 sequences were amplified from RNA transcripts. With the HTBI primer set, the TCR CDR3 went through a first round of RT-PCR. TCRdb redid the calling of the multiplex PCR reads with MiXCR, one entry per CDR3 protein. The sample consists of around 350,000 distinct CDR3 sequences, 15% to 19% of them appearing once. The entry originates in a study of T cells in Graves' hyperthyroidism and ophthalmopathy. Study-wide points: Among thyroid clonotypes expanded above 0.001, most also appeared in blood.

The V end lost 2 bases, the J end lost 2 bases, and 17 bases lay between the germline ends. Germline CDR1 and CDR2: LGHDT and YNNKEL (reference sequence). This CDR3 is built from 17 residues. This TCR came from a woman aged 18-29 years with Graves' hyperthyroidism that later progressed to Graves' ophthalmopathy. This chain connects TRBV3-1 to TRBJ2-3; TRBD1 is a possible D gene (6 bases). Sequencing was carried out using blood. CDR3: CASSQWNPRDNTDTQYF. In DNA, the CDR3 is TGTGCCAGCAGCCAATGGAACCCAAGGGACAACACAGATACGCAGTATTTT.